Listed below are T cell receptor beta chains from one sample, sequenced in a study of cytomegalovirus exposure and HLA in healthy donors. This table comes from immunoSEQ multiplex PCR, and its TCRdb copy is limited to in-frame clones, with some not included. The data contain over 75,000 clones, around 76% of them singletons. The sequencing sample was made of PBMCs. The receptors were sampled from a man aged 40-49 years in good health and CMV-seropositive. The CDR3 runs from the conserved cysteine through the conserved F or W. D genes are given only for firm matches. A clone size is listed for some rows: how often the clone was seen (once, few, many), or a class if it is expanded.

TRBV7-9	TRBJ1-2	.	.	TGTGCCAGCAGCCTGGCCAATTGCGGCTACACCTTC	CASSLANCGYTF
TRBV5-4	TRBJ1-1	TRBD1	.	TGTGCCAGCAGTTCGGACAGGGGGAGGGCTGAAGCTTTCTTT	CASSSDRGRAEAFF
TRBV2	TRBJ2-7	TRBD2	.	TGTGCCAGCAGTACAACCGGGACTACCAAAAACTACGAGCAGTACTTC	CASSTTGTTKNYEQYF
TRBV5-6	TRBJ2-5	.	few	TGTGCCAGCAGGAGGGACGGGGACTACCAAGAGACCCAGTACTTC	CASRRDGDYQETQYF
TRBV5-4	TRBJ2-5	.	.	TGTGCCAGCAGCCGCCGGGAACATAAAGAGACCCAGTACTTC	CASSRREHKETQYF
TRBV7-2	TRBJ1-2	.	.	TGTGCCAGCAGCTTCGCCGGGGTTCCCTATGGCTACACCTTC	CASSFAGVPYGYTF
TRBV5-1	TRBJ2-3	TRBD2	.	TGCGCCAGCAGCAGCGGGACTAGCGCCCCAGATACGCAGTATTTT	CASSSGTSAPDTQYF
TRBV9	TRBJ2-1	.	.	TGTGCCAGCAGCGTAGTCCCTACTAGTGGCGAGCAGTTCTTC	CASSVVPTSGEQFF
TRBV7-9	TRBJ2-4	.	.	TGTGCCAGCAGCTTAGAGGGGCTTTTTGGAAACATTCAGTACTTC	CASSLEGLFGNIQYF
TRBV28	TRBJ1-2	.	once	TGTGCCAGCAGTTTAGGGGGGTCATATGGCTACACCTTC	CASSLGGSYGYTF
TRBV28	TRBJ2-7	TRBD1	.	TGTGCCAGCAGTTTGACCTACACAGGGGGCGAGCAGTACTTC	CASSLTYTGGEQYF
TRBV4-1	TRBJ1-2	.	.	TGCGCCAGCAGCCAAGGGGGGGTTTCTGGCTACACCTTC	CASSQGGVSGYTF
TRBV7-2	TRBJ2-7	.	.	TGTGCCAGCAGCTCTTACTACGAGCAGTACTTC	CASSSYYEQYF
TRBV6-1	TRBJ2-7	TRBD2	.	TGTGCCAGCAGTGAATCTGGGACTAGCGGGTTCGAGCAGTACTTC	CASSESGTSGFEQYF
TRBV7-9	TRBJ1-2	.	.	TGTGCCAGCGGGGGGGTCTATGGCTACACCTTC	CASGGVYGYTF
TRBV19	TRBJ1-5	.	.	TGTGCCAGTAGTATAGAATCCGATCAGCCCCAGCATTTT	CASSIESDQPQHF
TRBV5-1	TRBJ2-1	TRBD2	.	TGCGCCAGCAGCCAGGGACTAGCGGGCTACAATGAGCAGTTCTTC	CASSQGLAGYNEQFF
TRBV4-1	TRBJ2-7	.	.	TGCGCCAGCAGCAGAGGCTTCTACGAGCAGTACTTC	CASSRGFYEQYF
TRBV10-3	TRBJ1-2	.	.	TGTGCCATCAGTGAAGGAAGGGCTCAGGGTGGCTACACCTTC	CAISEGRAQGGYTF
TRBV15	TRBJ1-2	.	.	TGTGCCACCAGCAGAGCGAGCGACTATGGCTACACCTTC	CATSRASDYGYTF
TRBV6-1	TRBJ1-2	.	.	TGTGCCAGCAACCCAGGGGCCAGGGGTGGCTACACCTTC	CASNPGARGGYTF
TRBV7-9	TRBJ2-7	.	.	TGTTCCAGCAGCTTAGCGCCCCGAGTACAGAAGAAGTACTTC	CSSSLAPRVQKKYF